This T cell receptor (beta chain) originates from a study of T cell changes during pregnancy in multiple sclerosis. Per germline, CDR1 MNHEY and CDR2 SMNVEV (reference sequence). Trimming shortened V by 2 bases and J by 0 bases, and 10 bases separated the two germline ends. CDR3 length: 15 amino acids. TCRdb's copy holds only in-frame clones and misses some; the assay was immunoSEQ multiplex PCR. The sample comprises some 27,000 clones, roughly 87% of which are singletons, and 0.6% to 0.85% rests with the top ten. This chain uses TRBV27 with TRBJ1-1; D is unclear. The sample here was CD4+ T cells from peripheral blood mononuclear cells, taken in the second trimester of pregnancy. The source of this sequence is a female donor with multiple sclerosis, enrolled in a pregnancy study. CDR3 bases: TGTGCCAGCAGTTTAGTCTACAGCTTGAACACTGAAGCTTTCTTT. This codes for CASSLVYSLNTEAFF.